This entry lists 19 T cell receptor beta chains sequenced from one sample in a study of identifying expanded T cells in peripheral blood. Sequencing was performed with immunoSEQ multiplex PCR; in TCRdb, only in-frame clones are kept and a portion is missing. The profile shows roughly 78,000 clones, roughly 90% of them singletons. The sample consisted of blood. Receptor source: a person aged 18-70 years in good health.

The rearrangement links TRBV6-1 to TRBJ1-5, with 9 bases aligning to TRBD1. Germline V gene sequence: CDR1 MNHNS, CDR2 SASEGT. The CDR3 covers 14 residues. Germline trimming cut 3 bases from V and 6 bases from J; bases unmatched to any gene: 3. DNA of the CDR3: TGTGCCAGCAGTGAGAGGACAGGGGTTCAGCCCCAGCATTTT. As protein: CASSERTGVQPQHF.

This clone has more than one count but fewer than ten. V and J are TRBV19 and TRBJ2-1; weak D call: TRBD2 (6 bases). This CDR3 comprises 15 residues. Trimming removed 6 bases at V and 4 bases at J, with 16 bases between. Germline V gene lookup returns CDR1 LNHDA and CDR2 SQIVND (reference sequence). CDR3 sequence reads: CASRGINLAYNEQFF. The CDR3 region has the DNA TGTGCCAGTAGGGGAATCAATCTAGCGTACAATGAGCAGTTCTTC. Combining the CDR3 with reference TRBV19 and TRBJ2-1 gives the whole variable domain DGGITQSPKYLFRKEGQNVTLSCEQNLNHDAMYWYRQDPGQGLRLIYYSQIVNDFQKGDIAEGYSVSREKKESFPLTVTSAQKNPTAFYLCASRGINLAYNEQFFGPGTRLTVL.

This clone has more than one count but fewer than ten. The chain has TRBV10-1 and TRBJ2-7, with TRBD1 matching 9 bases. The CDR3 length is 13 residues. The V and J ends lost 8 bases and 6 bases, in that order; junction bases with no gene match: 8. Germline assignment: CDR1 WNHNN and CDR2 SYGVQD (reference sequence). The CDR3 nucleotides read TGCGCCAGCCAACGACAGGGGGGAACCGAGCAGTACTTC. It is translated as CASQRQGGTEQYF.

The chain couples TRBV18 to TRBJ1-2, with a possible D match to TRBD1 (6 bases). This CDR3 comprises 17 residues. V lost 3 bases to trimming and J lost 5 bases, with 22 bases between them. Looked up from germline, CDR1 is KGHSH and CDR2 is LQKENI. The DNA of the CDR3 is TGTGCCAGCTCACCGAGCCACAGGGACGATCAGGTTTATGGCTACACCTTC. Residues: CASSPSHRDDQVYGYTF.

The V call is TRBV7-9, the J call TRBJ2-2; D may correspond to TRBD1 or TRBD2 (5 bases each). CDR3 size: 14 residues. CDR1 is SEHNR, CDR2 FQNEAQ, per germline (reference sequence). V dropped 0 bases and J dropped 11 bases, with 13 bases sitting between them. Here the CDR3 reads CASSLAGPGDELFF. The CDR3 DNA reads TGTGCCAGCAGCTTAGCGGGTCCTGGGGACGAGCTGTTTTTT.

This clone is a singleton in its sample. This chain links TRBV13 with TRBJ2-7; TRBD2 aligns across 7 bases. Per germline, CDR1 PRHDT and CDR2 FYEKMQ (reference sequence). The CDR3 contains 14 residues. V shed 2 bases, J shed 7 bases, and the junction held 8 bases outside the gene matches. CDR3 protein: CASSLRKMGGEQYF. In nucleotides, the CDR3 is TGTGCCAGCAGCTTACGGAAAATGGGAGGGGAGCAGTACTTC.

The chain is built from TRBV19 and TRBJ1-2; TRBD1 is a possible D gene (5 bases). Between the trimmed V and J ends, which lost 3 bases and 4 bases, there was a span of 15 bases. In germline, CDR1 is LNHDA, CDR2 SQIVND (reference sequence). The CDR3 has 15 residues. The CDR3 is CASSMGSGTVYGYTF. The CDR3 region has the DNA TGTGCCAGTAGTATGGGGAGCGGGACCGTCTATGGCTACACCTTC.

The gene calls are TRBV2 and TRBJ2-2; 9 bases are shared with TRBD1. The germline CDR1 and CDR2 sequences are SNHLY and FYNNEI. V lost 7 bases and J lost 7; bases outside the gene matches: 4. CDR3 length: 13 amino acids. CDR3: CASKGQGDGELFF. Written as DNA, the CDR3 is TGTGCCAGCAAGGGACAGGGCGACGGGGAGCTGTTTTTT.

V usage is TRBV6-6 and J usage is TRBJ2-2; D unclear. The CDR3 runs to 13 residues. Germline V gene lookup returns CDR1 MNHNY and CDR2 SVGAGI (reference sequence). The V end was cut by 5 bases, the J end by 4 bases, with 8 bases between. The CDR3 nucleotides read TGTGCCAGCAGTCGTATAAGCACCGGGGAGCTGTTTTTT. Encoded protein: CASSRISTGELFF.

The V call is TRBV19, the J call TRBJ1-6; D possibly corresponds to TRBD1 (5 bases). This CDR3 has 14 residues. Germline assignment: CDR1 LNHDA and CDR2 SQIVND (reference sequence). V was cut by 3 bases and J by 6 bases, with 9 bases left in between. This CDR3 is CASSIGGGNSPLHF. For the CDR3, the DNA is TGTGCCAGTAGTATCGGGGGTGGTAATTCACCCCTCCACTTT.

CDR3: CASSPWEGQGAFGGTYEQYF. CDR3 bases: TGTGCCAGCAGCCCGTGGGAGGGACAGGGGGCCTTCGGCGGGACCTACGAGCAGTACTTC. V usage is TRBV7-8 and J usage is TRBJ2-7; 12 positions agree with TRBD1. Germline CDR1 SGHVS, CDR2 FQNEAQ. The CDR3 runs to 20 residues. Trimming cost V 5 bases and J 2 bases; bases outside gene matches: 19.

The chain employs TRBV4-1 and TRBJ2-3, with 8 nucleotides matching TRBD2. V trimming: 0 bases; J trimming: 1 base; junction bases outside the gene matches: 3. Germline V lookup: CDR1 MGHRA, CDR2 YSYEKL. The CDR3 totals 16 residues. CDR3 sequence (DNA): TGCGCCAGCAGCCAAGATACAGCGGGGGGCACAGATACGCAGTATTTT. Amino acid sequence: CASSQDTAGGTDTQYF.

The chain employs TRBV10-3 and TRBJ2-7; D is possibly TRBD1 or TRBD2 (6 bases each). This CDR3 comprises 12 residues. CDR1 ENHRY and CDR2 SYGVKD come from the germline V gene. Trimming cost V 7 bases and J 5 bases, with 12 bases left between them. For the CDR3, the DNA is TGTGCCATCAAAGGGGGGACCGACGAGCAGTACTTC. This translates into CAIKGGTDEQYF.

The chain recombines TRBV4-3 with TRBJ1-1; 8 nucleotides match TRBD1. The CDR3 contains 18 residues. V lost 3 bases and J lost 0; bases outside the gene matches: 12. Germline assignment: CDR1 LGHNA and CDR2 YSLEER. The CDR3 coding sequence is TGCGCCAGCAGCCAGGATGTGATGACAGGGGCTATGAACACTGAAGCTTTCTTT. The encoded protein is CASSQDVMTGAMNTEAFF.

The chain uses TRBV13 and TRBJ2-1; D gene uncertain. V was clipped by 3 bases and J by 3 bases, with 12 bases between them. This CDR3 is 15 amino acids long. The V gene's germline CDR1 is PRHDT and CDR2 FYEKMQ (reference sequence). CDR3 in amino acids: CASSFGDRYYNEQFF. In DNA, the CDR3 is TGTGCCAGCAGCTTCGGTGACCGCTACTACAATGAGCAGTTCTTC. Variable domain in full (rest from reference TRBV13 and TRBJ2-1): AAGVIQSPRHLIKEKRETATLKCYPIPRHDTVYWYQQGPGQDPQFLISFYEKMQSDKGSIPDRFSAQQFSDYHSELNMSSLELGDSALYFCASSFGDRYYNEQFFGPGTRLTVL.

The V call is TRBV5-1, the J call TRBJ1-2, with 8 positions matching TRBD1. The CDR3 totals 14 residues. The germline gives CDR1 SGHRS, CDR2 YFSETQ. The V and J ends lost 4 bases and 3 bases, in that order; junction bases with no gene match: 5. For the CDR3, the DNA is TGCGCCAGCAGCACTCTGACAGGGGACTATGGCTACACCTTC. This translates into CASSTLTGDYGYTF. The variable domain in full, with the rest retrieved from reference TRBV5-1 and TRBJ1-2, is KAGVTQTPRYLIKTRGQQVTLSCSPISGHRSVSWYQQTPGQGLQFLFEYFSETQRNKGNFPGRFSGRQFSNSRSEMNVSTLELGDSALYLCASSTLTGDYGYTFGSGTRLTVV.

J is TRBJ2-2 and V is TRBV7-2, with TRBD2 matching over 9 bases. The CDR3 is 15 amino acids. The germline CDR1 and CDR2 sequences are SGHTA and FQGNSA. V lost 2 bases, J lost 6 bases, and 4 bases stayed unmatched. The CDR3 region has the DNA TGTGCCAGCAGCTTACGGACTAGCGCCGCCGGGGAGCTGTTTTTT. It specifies CASSLRTSAAGELFF.

V usage is TRBV18 and J usage is TRBJ2-5; the match to TRBD2 covers 13 bases. Per the germline V gene, CDR1 is KGHSH and CDR2 is LQKENI. The CDR3 is 21 amino acids. V shed 2 bases, J shed 2 bases, and the junction held 17 bases outside the gene matches. CDR3 DNA sequence: TGTGCCAGCTCACCATCCCCACTAGCGGGGGGGGCAAGGGGTCGTCAAGAGACCCAGTACTTC. Residues: CASSPSPLAGGARGRQETQYF. The full variable domain, rest sourced from reference TRBV18 and TRBJ2-5, is NAGVMQNPRHLVRRRGQEARLRCSPMKGHSHVYWYRQLPEEGLKFMVYLQKENIIDESGMPKERFSAEFPKEGPSILRIQQVVRGDSAAYFCASSPSPLAGGARGRQETQYFGPGTRLLVL.

The chain carries TRBV6-6 and TRBJ1-2, with 9 bases aligning to TRBD1. This CDR3 region has 14 residues. Unmatched junction bases numbered 4, after V lost 5 bases and J lost 3 bases. In germline, CDR1 is MNHNY, CDR2 SVGAGI (reference sequence). Here the CDR3 reads CASSRRTGDYGYTF. The CDR3 DNA follows: TGTGCCAGCAGTCGACGGACAGGGGACTATGGCTACACCTTC.